These 21 T cell receptor beta chains originate from one sample sequenced in a study of T cell responses to AZD1222 COVID-19 vaccine. Here immunoSEQ multiplex PCR was the method, and the copy in TCRdb shows in-frame clones only, minus some. The sample lists approximately 21,000 clones, more than 70% seen once, with around 16% in the top ten. The sequenced sample was peripheral blood, obtained 28 days after the second AZD1222 dose. These receptors were obtained from an adult who received the AZD1222 COVID-19 vaccine.

The rearrangement uses TRBV2 and TRBJ1-1, with D unclear. Germline loops: CDR1 SNHLY, CDR2 FYNNEI. V was pared by 6 bases and J by 11 bases, with 22 bases between. This CDR3 has 14 residues. The CDR3 coding sequence is TGTGCCAGCAGCCCGGGCCTCCCCACCGGTATGGCTTTCTTT. Amino acid sequence: CASSPGLPTGMAFF.

The gene calls are TRBV19 and TRBJ2-3; no definite D call. V gave up 6 bases and J gave up 4 bases, with 5 bases separating them. The germline CDR1 and CDR2 sequences are LNHDA and SQIVND (reference sequence). The CDR3 totals 11 residues. DNA for the CDR3: TGTGCCAGTAGGGGCGCAGATACGCAGTATTTT. Protein: CASRGADTQYF.

The V gene is TRBV7-8, the J gene TRBJ1-2; perhaps TRBD1 as D (5 bases). The CDR3 is made up of 14 amino acids. The V gene lost 5 bases and the J gene lost 2 bases, with 12 bases spanning the gap. CDR1 and CDR2 from the germline V gene are SGHVS and FQNEAQ. As DNA, the CDR3 is TGTGCCAGCAGCCCTGACAGATTCAACTATGGCTACACCTTC. Translating gives CASSPDRFNYGYTF.

The V call is TRBV30, the J call TRBJ1-4; 9 bases agree with TRBD1. This CDR3 comprises 14 residues. J gave up 8 bases and V 0 bases, and 4 bases lay outside the gene matches. Germline lookup yields CDR1 GTSNPN and CDR2 SVGIG (reference sequence). The CDR3 sequence: CAWSVQTGGEKLFF. CDR3 nucleotides: TGTGCCTGGAGTGTACAGACAGGGGGGGAAAAACTGTTTTTT. Full variable domain (rest looked up from reference TRBV30 and TRBJ1-4): SQTIHQWPATLVQPVGSPLSLECTVEGTSNPNLYWYRQAAGRGLQLLFYSVGIGQISSEVPQNLSASRPQDRQFILSSKKLLLSDSGFYLCAWSVQTGGEKLFFGSGTQLSVL.

The chain has TRBV5-1 and TRBJ1-4; D remains unclear. Germline V gives CDR1 SGHRS, CDR2 YFSETQ. V was clipped by 4 bases and J by 3 bases, with 16 bases between them. The length of the CDR3 is 16 residues. The DNA of the CDR3 is TGCGCCAGCAGCCTCGGTGATGGGCTCTCTAATGAAAAACTGTTTTTT. This sequence encodes CASSLGDGLSNEKLFF.

The rearrangement links TRBV28 to TRBJ1-2; perhaps TRBD1 as D (5 bases). Trimming stripped 7 bases from V and 4 bases from J, with 16 bases between. The germline CDR1 and CDR2 sequences are MDHEN and SYDVKM. CDR3 length: 14 residues. This chain's CDR3 is CASTGGGEGYGYTF. CDR3 bases: TGTGCCAGCACCGGCGGGGGGGAGGGCTATGGCTACACCTTC.

The chain has TRBV10-2 and TRBJ2-7; no definite D call. The CDR3 runs 12 residues. CDR1 and CDR2 from the germline V gene are WSHSY and SAAADI. The V gene lost 6 bases and the J gene lost 1 base, with 7 bases spanning the gap. The CDR3, as DNA: TGCGCCAGCAGGGCCCCGTCCTACGAGCAGTACTTC. Protein product: CASRAPSYEQYF.

The CDR3 DNA reads as TGTGCCACTCGGTGGACTAACCAAGAGACCCAGTACTTC. Amino acid sequence: CATRWTNQETQYF. This chain links TRBV2 with TRBJ2-5, with D tentatively TRBD2 (6 bases). The V gene lost 10 bases and the J gene lost 0 bases, with 12 bases spanning the gap. The germline V gene has CDR1 SNHLY and CDR2 FYNNEI. The CDR3 loop spans 13 amino acids.

J is TRBJ2-1 and V is TRBV25-1; 13 bases are a match to TRBD2. Germline values: CDR1 MGHDK, CDR2 SYGVNS. The CDR3 totals 14 residues. J lost 13 bases, V lost 3 bases, and 6 bases had no gene match. The CDR3 sequence: CASSEGTSGVRQFF. The DNA of the CDR3 is TGTGCCAGCAGTGAGGGGACTAGCGGGGTCCGCCAGTTCTTC. Full variable domain (outside the CDR3, taken from reference TRBV25-1 and TRBJ2-1): EADIYQTPRYLVIGTGKKITLECSQTMGHDKMYWYQQDPGMELHLIHYSYGVNSTEKGDLSSESTVSRIRTEHFPLTLESARPSHTSQYLCASSEGTSGVRQFFGPGTRLTVL.

V gene TRBV5-1 combines with J gene TRBJ1-6; D call uncertain. The V end was cut by 0 bases, the J end by 7 bases, with 11 bases between. The CDR3 is 15 residues long. CDR1 and CDR2 from the germline V gene are SGHRS and YFSETQ. For the CDR3, the DNA is TGCGCCAGCAGCTTGGAGGCGGGCCGGAATTCACCCCTCCACTTT. Translated: CASSLEAGRNSPLHF.

The chain links TRBV6-1 to TRBJ2-2; D gene uncertain. The CDR3 is 13 residues long. The germline CDR1 and CDR2 sequences are MNHNS and SASEGT. The V gene lost 3 bases and the J gene lost 5 bases, with 7 bases spanning the gap. The DNA for the CDR3 is TGTGCCAGCAGTGATAAGACTACCGGGGAGCTGTTTTTT. It specifies CASSDKTTGELFF.

The genes are TRBV4-3 and TRBJ2-3; D possibly matches TRBD1 or TRBD2 (5 bases each). CDR1 LGHNA and CDR2 YSLEER come from the germline V gene. This CDR3 is built from 13 residues. Trimming shortened V by 4 bases and J by 6 bases, and 11 bases separated the two germline ends. CDR3 DNA: TGCGCCAGCAGCCCGGGACGGCGGGATACGCAGTATTTT. Amino acid sequence: CASSPGRRDTQYF.

This clone was detected only once. This chain uses TRBV7-3 with TRBJ2-1; D may match TRBD1 or TRBD2 (5 bases each). V shed 3 bases and J shed 0 bases, with 9 bases lying between them. The germline CDR1 and CDR2 sequences are SGHTA and FQGTGA. This CDR3 region has 15 residues. The CDR3 bases are TGTGCCAGCAGCTTTGAGGGGAGCTCCTACAATGAGCAGTTCTTC. This translates into CASSFEGSSYNEQFF.

This chain joins TRBV24-1 and TRBJ2-7; D perhaps matches TRBD1 (5 bases). Germline values: CDR1 KGHDR, CDR2 SFDVKD. Trimming shortened V by 3 bases and J by 5 bases, and 13 bases separated the two germline ends. The CDR3 totals 14 residues. CDR3 nucleotide sequence: TGTGCCACCAGTGATACAGGAGTCCTGGACGAGCAGTACTTC. Its protein product is CATSDTGVLDEQYF.

Only one count was recorded for this clone. This chain links TRBV3-1 (or the pseudogene TRBV3-2) with TRBJ1-1, with D possibly TRBD1 on 5 matching bases. The CDR3 spans 14 residues. Germline CDR1 reads LGHDT; CDR2 reads YNNKEL (reference sequence). V was trimmed by 0 bases and J by 5 bases, leaving 10 bases between them. CDR3 nucleotide sequence: TGTGCCAGCAGCCAAGAGGGGTGGGGGACTGAAGCTTTCTTT. It yields the protein CASSQEGWGTEAFF.

The V gene is TRBV10-3, the J gene TRBJ1-3; possibly TRBD1 for D (5 bases). CDR1 and CDR2 from the germline V gene are ENHRY and SYGVKD. The V gene lost 3 bases and the J gene lost 0 bases, with 9 bases spanning the gap. The CDR3 loop spans 15 amino acids. CDR3 DNA sequence: TGTGCCATCAGTGAAGGGGTTCTCTCTGGAAACACCATATATTTT. It translates to CAISEGVLSGNTIYF.

V usage is TRBV6-2 or TRBV6-3 and J usage is TRBJ2-3; D remains unclear. The CDR3 is 12 amino acids. The V gene's germline CDR1 is MNHEY and CDR2 SVGEGT. The germline V and J ends were trimmed by 0 bases and 6 bases, with 4 bases remaining between them. The CDR3 DNA follows: TGTGCCAGCAGTTACTCAGGTGATACGCAGTATTTT. Its protein is CASSYSGDTQYF.

The chain is built from TRBV5-1 and TRBJ1-2; a possible D gene is TRBD1 (6 bases). The CDR3 length is 13 residues. Trimming removed 4 bases from V and 3 bases from J, with 10 bases in between. CDR1 is SGHRS and CDR2 is YFSETQ in the germline V gene. The CDR3 loop is CASSLGQHYGYTF. CDR3 nucleotides: TGCGCCAGCAGCCTTGGACAGCACTATGGCTACACCTTC.

V and J are TRBV3-1 (or the pseudogene TRBV3-2) and TRBJ2-7, with TRBD2 identical over 8 bases. The CDR3 has 14 residues. J gave up 3 bases and V 1 base, and 2 bases lay outside the gene matches. Looked up from germline, CDR1 is LGHDT and CDR2 is YNNKEL (reference sequence). The CDR3 region has the DNA TGTGCCAGCAGCCAAGCGGGGGGGCTCTACGAGCAGTACTTC. The encoded protein is CASSQAGGLYEQYF.

This clone appeared a few times. The J gene is TRBJ2-7, the V gene TRBV10-3; D is unresolved. Germline V gives CDR1 ENHRY, CDR2 SYGVKD. CDR3 length: 12 amino acids. V gave up 10 bases and J gave up 3 bases, with 13 bases separating them. CDR3 bases: TGTGCCACTCGAGCCTCGAGCTACGAGCAGTACTTC. This encodes CATRASSYEQYF.

The rearrangement uses TRBV5-8 and TRBJ2-1; 8 bases agree with TRBD1. The trim removed 1 base at V and 4 bases at J, leaving 4 bases unmatched. The CDR3 covers 15 residues. Germline CDR1 SGHTS, CDR2 YDEGEE. CDR3: CASSLQGAEYNEQFF. The CDR3 DNA is TGTGCCAGCAGCTTGCAGGGGGCGGAGTACAATGAGCAGTTCTTC.